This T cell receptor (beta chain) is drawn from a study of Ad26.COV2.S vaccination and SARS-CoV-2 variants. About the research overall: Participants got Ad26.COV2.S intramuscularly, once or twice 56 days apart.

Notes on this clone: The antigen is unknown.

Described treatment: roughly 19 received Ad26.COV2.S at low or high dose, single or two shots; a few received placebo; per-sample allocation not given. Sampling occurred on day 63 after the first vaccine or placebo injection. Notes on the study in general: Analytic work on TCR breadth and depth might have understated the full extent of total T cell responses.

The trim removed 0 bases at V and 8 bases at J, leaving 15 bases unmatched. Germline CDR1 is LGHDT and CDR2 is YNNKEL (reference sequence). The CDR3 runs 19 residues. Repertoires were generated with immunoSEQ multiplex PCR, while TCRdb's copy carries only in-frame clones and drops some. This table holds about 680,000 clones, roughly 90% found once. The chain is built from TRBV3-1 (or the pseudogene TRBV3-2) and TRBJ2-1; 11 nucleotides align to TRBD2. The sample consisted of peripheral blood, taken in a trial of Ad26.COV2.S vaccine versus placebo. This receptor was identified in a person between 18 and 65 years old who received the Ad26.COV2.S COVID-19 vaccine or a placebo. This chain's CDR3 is CASSQDPPLALAGVYEQFF. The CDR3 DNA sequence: TGTGCCAGCAGCCAAGATCCACCCCTCGCACTAGCGGGGGTTTATGAGCAGTTCTTC.